Listed below are T cell receptor beta chains from one sample, sequenced in a study of T-cell memory formation after mild COVID-19. MiXCR was run by TCRdb on the 5' RACE reads, yielding one entry per CDR3 protein. The sample shows roughly 620,000 distinct CDR3 sequences, roughly 18% of them seen only once. The sequencing sample was made of PBMCs or a T cell subset sorted from them (not recorded which). Receptor source: an adult woman who had mild COVID-19 (a few samples of this study predate the infection). Cell type and time point are not known. The CDR3 runs from the conserved cysteine through the conserved F or W. The D gene is left open where the match is weak. Not all rows give a size; the values are once, few, many and, for expanded clones, a class.

TRBD2,TRBJ2-3,few,TRBV12-3/TRBV12-4,CASSTRTGRGTQYF,TGTGCCAGCAGCACTCGGACGGGGAGGGGTACGCAGTATTTT
-,TRBJ1-3,few,TRBV5-1,CASSYDGLGGNTIYF,TGCGCCAGCAGCTATGACGGCCTTGGAGGAAACACCATATATTTT
-,TRBJ1-6,few,TRBV5-1,CASSFDNNSPLHF,TGCGCCAGCAGCTTTGATAACAATTCACCCCTCCACTTT
TRBD1,TRBJ2-2,few,TRBV7-9,CASSPQDRHTGELFF,TGTGCCAGCAGCCCCCAGGACAGGCACACCGGGGAGCTGTTTTTT
-,TRBJ2-7,-,TRBV5-6,CASSHPGRPYEQYF,TGTGCCAGCAGCCACCCGGGGAGGCCCTACGAGCAGTACTTC
-,TRBJ2-2,-,TRBV30,CAWTGGPQTGELFF,TGTGCCTGGACCGGGGGGCCCCAGACCGGGGAGCTGTTTTTT
TRBD1,TRBJ1-5,few,TRBV7-9,CASSLGQGAGEPQHF,TGTGCCAGCAGCTTGGGACAGGGGGCAGGGGAGCCCCAGCATTTT
TRBD1,TRBJ1-2,few,TRBV29-1,CSVEQGETNYGYTF,TGCAGCGTTGAACAGGGGGAGACAAACTATGGCTACACCTTC
TRBD2,TRBJ2-5,few,TRBV7-9,CASSLLGLAGARQETQYF,TGTGCCAGCAGCTTACTCGGACTAGCGGGAGCCCGACAAGAGACCCAGTACTTC
-,TRBJ1-1,-,TRBV7-9,CASSRTQVRGSEAFF,TGTGCCAGCAGCCGTACCCAGGTTCGGGGGAGTGAAGCTTTCTTT
TRBD1,TRBJ2-1,few,TRBV24-1,CATSDFRDSTANEQFF,TGTGCCACCAGTGATTTCCGGGACAGTACCGCCAATGAGCAGTTCTTC
TRBD1,TRBJ2-5,many,TRBV7-3,CASSLDRDQETQYF,TGTGCCAGCAGCCTCGACAGGGACCAAGAGACCCAGTACTTC
-,TRBJ2-1,-,TRBV12-3/TRBV12-4,CASSVRVYNEQFF,TGTGCCAGCAGTGTGCGGGTTTACAATGAGCAGTTCTTC
-,TRBJ1-4,-,TRBV12-3/TRBV12-4,CASRPNGATNEKLFF,TGTGCCAGCAGGCCTAACGGCGCAACTAATGAAAAACTGTTTTTT
-,TRBJ1-5,-,TRBV19,CASSSGNRAYQPQHF,TGTGCCAGTAGTAGCGGGAATCGTGCCTATCAGCCCCAGCATTTT
-,TRBJ2-1,few,TRBV10-3,CAISGPPRDEQFF,TGTGCCATCAGCGGACCCCCTAGGGATGAGCAGTTCTTC
TRBD1,TRBJ1-5,once,TRBV10-2,CASSRVLPGQGAEGNQPQHF,TGCGCCAGCAGCCGAGTACTTCCGGGACAGGGGGCTGAGGGCAATCAGCCCCAGCATTTT
TRBD1,TRBJ2-7,-,TRBV5-5,CASSGTARFEQYF,TGTGCCAGCAGCGGGACAGCGCGGTTCGAGCAGTACTTC
-,TRBJ2-3,-,TRBV7-3,CASSFTGSSTDTQYF,TGTGCCAGCAGCTTTACAGGGTCGAGCACAGATACGCAGTATTTT
TRBD1,TRBJ1-2,many,TRBV3-1,CASSQFDRANYGYTF,TGTGCCAGCAGCCAGTTTGACAGGGCCAACTATGGCTACACCTTC
-,TRBJ2-1,-,TRBV4-1,CASSQERWGGSNEQFF,TGCGCCAGCAGCCAAGAGAGGTGGGGGGGCAGCAATGAGCAGTTCTTC
-,TRBJ1-5,many,TRBV5-1,CASSLAGQPQHF,TGCGCCAGCAGCTTGGCCGGCCAGCCCCAGCATTTT
TRBD1,TRBJ1-1,-,TRBV29-1,CSVDPGQEKPNTEAFF,TGCAGCGTTGATCCGGGACAGGAGAAGCCGAACACTGAAGCTTTCTTT
TRBD1,TRBJ1-2,-,TRBV2,CASSGTGGYYGYTF,TGTGCCAGCAGTGGGACAGGGGGCTACTATGGCTACACCTTC
-,TRBJ2-3,many,TRBV12-3/TRBV12-4,CASSPSGSTFTDTQYF,TGTGCCAGCAGCCCATCAGGGTCAACCTTCACAGATACGCAGTATTTT
-,TRBJ2-5,-,TRBV7-8,CASSLGGTLQETQYF,TGTGCCAGCAGCTTAGGGGGGACCCTCCAAGAGACCCAGTACTTC
-,TRBJ1-2,-,TRBV7-2,CASSSRDTSRYTF,TGTGCCAGCAGCTCACGGGACACCTCTCGGTACACCTTC
TRBD2,TRBJ2-3,-,TRBV3-1,CASSQVLAGGFTDTQYF,TGTGCCAGCAGCCAAGTCTTGGCGGGGGGTTTCACAGATACGCAGTATTTT
TRBD1,TRBJ2-2,few,TRBV20-1,CSARDGTGTRELFF,TGCAGTGCTAGAGATGGGACAGGGACGCGGGAGCTGTTTTTT
TRBD1,TRBJ2-7,few,TRBV6-6,CASSYRTGLSYEQYF,TGTGCCAGCAGTTACAGGACAGGGCTTTCCTACGAGCAGTACTTC
-,TRBJ1-1,-,TRBV5-1,CASSLVRVGVDTEAFF,TGCGCCAGCAGCTTGGTGAGAGTGGGGGTTGACACTGAAGCTTTCTTT
TRBD2,TRBJ2-1,-,TRBV7-6,CASSFEPSGPSYNEQFF,TGTGCCAGCAGCTTCGAACCTAGCGGTCCTTCCTACAATGAGCAGTTCTTC
TRBD2,TRBJ2-5,once,TRBV12-3/TRBV12-4,CASSPGGGVYKTQYF,TGTGCCAGCAGTCCCGGGGGGGGAGTATATAAGACCCAGTACTTC
TRBD2,TRBJ2-2,-,TRBV6-2/TRBV6-3,CASSYLAGGPNTGELFF,TGTGCCAGCAGTTATTTAGCGGGAGGGCCGAACACCGGGGAGCTGTTTTTT
TRBD1,TRBJ2-5,-,TRBV20-1,CSAQRGQGRQETQYF,TGCAGTGCCCAGAGGGGACAGGGGCGACAAGAGACCCAGTACTTC
TRBD1,TRBJ2-7,-,TRBV2,CASTRTGEQYF,TGTGCCAGCACACGGACAGGCGAGCAGTACTTC
TRBD2,TRBJ2-3,-,TRBV9,CASSAGGLGTDTQYF,TGTGCCAGCAGCGCCGGGGGACTAGGGACAGATACGCAGTATTTT
TRBD1,TRBJ2-1,few,TRBV7-9,CASSWTGYGFNEQFF,TGTGCCAGCAGCTGGACAGGGTATGGTTTCAATGAGCAGTTCTTC
TRBD1,TRBJ1-2,-,TRBV5-1,CASSGGQGASGYTF,TGCGCCAGCAGCGGGGGACAGGGGGCGAGCGGCTACACCTTC
-,TRBJ2-3,few,TRBV6-5,CASRIGGGGDTQYF,TGTGCCAGCAGGATTGGTGGGGGAGGAGATACGCAGTATTTT
-,TRBJ1-4,-,TRBV4-1,CASSHRQNNEKLFF,TGCGCCAGCAGCCACCGGCAAAATAATGAAAAACTGTTTTTT
-,TRBJ1-4,-,TRBV4-2,CASSQAQGTNEKLFF,TGTGCCAGCAGCCAGGCACAGGGCACTAATGAAAAACTGTTTTTT
TRBD1,TRBJ1-4,few,TRBV12-3/TRBV12-4,CASSLFGLDRVNEKLFF,TGTGCCAGCAGTTTATTTGGTTTGGACAGGGTCAATGAAAAACTGTTTTTT
-,TRBJ1-5,-,TRBV24-1,CATSVRKGNQPQHF,TGTGCCACCAGTGTACGGAAGGGCAATCAGCCCCAGCATTTT
TRBD2,TRBJ2-1,-,TRBV5-1,CASSLVAGENSEQFF,TGCGCCAGCAGCTTGGTGGCGGGAGAGAACAGTGAGCAGTTCTTC
TRBD2,TRBJ2-1,-,TRBV7-2,CASSLVGAGTYNEQFF,TGTGCCAGCAGCTTAGTGGGAGCGGGAACCTACAATGAGCAGTTCTTC
-,TRBJ2-5,-,TRBV24-1,CATSDYGKETQYF,TGTGCCACCAGTGATTACGGAAAAGAGACCCAGTACTTC
-,TRBJ1-4,-,TRBV27,CASSSPGRFEKLFF,TGTGCCAGCAGTTCCCCCGGGAGATTTGAAAAACTGTTTTTT
-,TRBJ1-2,few,TRBV3-1,CASSPLGPPSDYTF,TGTGCCAGCAGCCCTCTGGGACCGCCTTCAGACTACACCTTC